This T cell receptor beta chain was captured by sequencing in a study of T cell responses to AZD1222 COVID-19 vaccine. Regarding the study as a whole: Nearly half of spike-specific TCRs reportedly target unmutated variant regions. Clonal diversity was possibly underestimated; the donors were predominantly white British and more often female.

There are 17 residues in the CDR3. The germline CDR1 and CDR2 sequences are MNHEY and SVGEGT. V was pared by 5 bases and J by 5 bases, with 23 bases between. Turning to this clone: No antigen is known for it.

TCRdb keeps only in-frame clones here, not all; method: immunoSEQ multiplex PCR. The data show 85,000 to 95,000 clones, about 89% seen once. This clonotype was sampled from an adult who received the AZD1222 COVID-19 vaccine. Source: peripheral blood, taken 28 days after the second AZD1222 dose. The chain carries TRBV6-2 or TRBV6-3 and TRBJ2-3; D assignment may be TRBD1 or TRBD2 (5 bases each). CDR3 DNA sequence: TGTGCCAGCAGTCCCCATCGGGGCGGGCACGCGGGAGATACGCAGTATTTT. It codes for CASSPHRGGHAGDTQYF.